One sample yielded the 25 T cell receptor beta chains listed below, sequenced in a study of T cell changes during pregnancy in multiple sclerosis. Produced via immunoSEQ multiplex PCR; TCRdb's table is partial and in-frame only. Counted here are roughly 40,000 clones, around 94% occurring once; the ten biggest clones make up approximately 1.8%. The source was peripheral blood, collected in the third trimester of pregnancy. The receptor set was obtained from a female donor with multiple sclerosis, enrolled in a pregnancy study.

The chain uses TRBV6-1 and TRBJ1-2, with D perhaps matching TRBD1 (5 bases). The V end was cut by 4 bases, the J end by 3 bases, with 18 bases between. This CDR3 has 16 amino acids. The germline V gene has CDR1 MNHNS and CDR2 SASEGT. The CDR3 DNA sequence: TGTGCCAGCAGTGGGGCTTGGGGCAGGGATGACTATGGCTACACCTTC. The encoded protein is CASSGAWGRDDYGYTF.

This chain connects TRBV5-1 to TRBJ1-1, with TRBD1 matching over 8 bases. The CDR3 is 15 residues long. CDR1 SGHRS and CDR2 YFSETQ come from the germline V gene. The V and J ends lost 4 bases and 1 base, in that order; junction bases with no gene match: 6. CDR3 coding DNA: TGCGCCAGCAGCGTCAGGGGGCCGGGGAACACTGAAGCTTTCTTT. This translates into CASSVRGPGNTEAFF. The full variable domain, rest sourced from reference TRBV5-1 and TRBJ1-1, is KAGVTQTPRYLIKTRGQQVTLSCSPISGHRSVSWYQQTPGQGLQFLFEYFSETQRNKGNFPGRFSGRQFSNSRSEMNVSTLELGDSALYLCASSVRGPGNTEAFFGQGTRLTVV.

The count of this clone is one. This sequence joins TRBV5-1 and TRBJ2-5; D might be TRBD2 (5 bases). Germline V gene data show CDR1 as SGHRS and CDR2 as YFSETQ. V lost 3 bases to trimming and J lost 5 bases, with 8 bases between them. The CDR3 contains 12 residues. In DNA form, the CDR3 reads TGCGCCAGCAGCTATGGGGAGGAGACCCAGTACTTC. Its translation: CASSYGEETQYF.

The chain links TRBV6-5 to TRBJ2-1; no firm D call. Between the trimmed V and J ends, which lost 8 bases and 8 bases, there was a span of 13 bases. The V gene's germline CDR1 is MNHEY and CDR2 SVGAGI. This CDR3 comprises 12 residues. The CDR3 DNA sequence: TGTGCCAGCGTGTCGGAGTTAGATGAGCAGTTCTTC. Translating it yields CASVSELDEQFF.

This clone was detected once. The chain has TRBV18 and TRBJ2-3; D unclear. The CDR3 totals 13 residues. Germline V gene sequence: CDR1 KGHSH, CDR2 LQKENI. The germline V and J ends were trimmed by 1 base and 4 bases, with 6 bases remaining between them. This chain's CDR3 is CASSPLTADTQYF. The CDR3 bases are TGTGCCAGCTCACCACTTACGGCAGATACGCAGTATTTT. Full variable domain (rest looked up from reference TRBV18 and TRBJ2-3): NAGVMQNPRHLVRRRGQEARLRCSPMKGHSHVYWYRQLPEEGLKFMVYLQKENIIDESGMPKERFSAEFPKEGPSILRIQQVVRGDSAAYFCASSPLTADTQYFGPGTRLTVL.

V gene TRBV5-4 combines with J gene TRBJ2-2, with TRBD2 identical over 9 bases. The CDR3 runs 15 residues. In germline, CDR1 is SGHNT, CDR2 YYREEE (reference sequence). Germline trimming cut 4 bases from V and 1 base from J; bases unmatched to any gene: 2. Written as DNA, the CDR3 is TGTGCCAGCAGCAATAGCGGGAGGAACACCGGGGAGCTGTTTTTT. It encodes CASSNSGRNTGELFF.

The chain employs TRBV5-1 and TRBJ1-2; 9 bases line up with TRBD1. Germline-derived CDR1 and CDR2 are SGHRS and YFSETQ. J lost 4 bases, V lost 3 bases, and 4 bases had no gene match. The CDR3 covers 14 residues. CDR3 amino acids: CASSSPDRGYGYTF. The DNA for the CDR3 is TGCGCCAGCAGCTCCCCGGACAGGGGCTATGGCTACACCTTC.

The V gene is TRBV5-4, the J gene TRBJ2-7; TRBD2 matches at 9 bases. V lost 5 bases, J lost 2 bases, and 8 bases stayed unmatched. The V gene's germline CDR1 is SGHNT and CDR2 YYREEE (reference sequence). The CDR3 spans 15 residues. The CDR3 bases are TGTGCCAGCAGTCGCGGGGGGGCCGGGGCCTACGAGCAGTACTTC. Its protein is CASSRGGAGAYEQYF.

The chain links TRBV7-9 to TRBJ2-5; 7 nucleotides align to TRBD1. Germline CDR1 and CDR2: SEHNR and FQNEAQ (reference sequence). V shed 5 bases and J 5 bases; nucleotides not matched to a gene: 8. CDR3 length: 14 amino acids. The CDR3 nucleotides are TGTGCCAGCAGCCCAGGACAGGATGGGGAGACCCAGTACTTC. This gives the protein CASSPGQDGETQYF.

This rearrangement joins TRBV6-5 to TRBJ1-1, with a possible D match to TRBD1 (6 bases). The CDR3 length is 14 residues. V lost 7 bases to trimming and J lost 4 bases, with 16 bases between them. The germline V gene has CDR1 MNHEY and CDR2 SVGAGI. The CDR3 coding sequence is TGTGCCAGCACTACCCGGGGGGGGGCCACTGAAGCTTTCTTT. As protein: CASTTRGGATEAFF.

The chain uses TRBV19 and TRBJ2-1; 10 bases fit TRBD2. The germline V gene encodes CDR1 LNHDA and CDR2 SQIVND (reference sequence). CDR3 length: 16 residues. Trimming took 1 base from V and 4 from J; bases not matched to a gene: 4. The CDR3 protein is CASSIVGTSVYNEQFF. CDR3 DNA sequence: TGTGCCAGTAGTATAGTCGGGACTAGCGTGTACAATGAGCAGTTCTTC.

The chain is built from TRBV19 and TRBJ1-1; 8 bases agree with TRBD1. This CDR3 comprises 15 residues. J lost 6 bases, V lost 7 bases, and 13 bases had no gene match. CDR1 and CDR2 (germline): LNHDA, SQIVND (reference sequence). Here the CDR3 DNA reads TGTGCCAGTATCCCAAAATCCAGGGGGCTTGCTGAAGCTTTCTTT. Translating gives CASIPKSRGLAEAFF. Looking up the rest from reference TRBV19 and TRBJ1-1 gives the full variable domain: DGGITQSPKYLFRKEGQNVTLSCEQNLNHDAMYWYRQDPGQGLRLIYYSQIVNDFQKGDIAEGYSVSREKKESFPLTVTSAQKNPTAFYLCASIPKSRGLAEAFFGQGTRLTVV.

The V call is TRBV18, the J call TRBJ2-5; TRBD2 is a possible D gene (5 bases). This CDR3 has 15 residues. Trimming took 0 bases from V and 1 from J, leaving 9 bases between them. The V gene's germline CDR1 is KGHSH and CDR2 LQKENI. For the CDR3, the DNA is TGTGCCAGCTCACCACCGGGAGTGGGCCAAGAGACCCAGTACTTC. It specifies CASSPPGVGQETQYF.

The rearrangement joins TRBV19 to TRBJ1-1; D is possibly TRBD1 (6 bases). CDR1 is LNHDA, CDR2 SQIVND, per germline (reference sequence). Between the trimmed V and J ends, which lost 6 bases and 5 bases, there was a span of 13 bases. CDR3 length equals 13 residues. The CDR3 DNA is TGTGCCAGTAGCCTGAGGGGGGGGACTGAAGCTTTCTTT. Translating it yields CASSLRGGTEAFF.

The V and J genes are TRBV5-1 and TRBJ2-5; 7 bases are shared with TRBD2. The germline CDR1 and CDR2 sequences are SGHRS and YFSETQ. This CDR3 has 13 residues. The junction had 5 bases not matched to a gene; V was cut back by 4 bases and J by 5 bases. The CDR3 reads CASSGTGGETQYF. CDR3 DNA sequence: TGCGCCAGCAGCGGAACGGGGGGTGAGACCCAGTACTTC.

This clone appeared once. This sequence joins TRBV7-8 and TRBJ2-5, with 7 bases aligning to TRBD2. Germline trimming cut 2 bases from V and 4 bases from J; bases unmatched to any gene: 10. The CDR3 length is 16 residues. CDR1 and CDR2 (germline): SGHVS, FQNEAQ. The CDR3 region is CASSLYSGGRGETQYF. CDR3 sequence (DNA): TGTGCCAGCAGCTTATATTCCGGCGGGAGAGGAGAGACCCAGTACTTC.

J is TRBJ2-7 and V is TRBV2; 13 positions agree with TRBD2. The germline V gene encodes CDR1 SNHLY and CDR2 FYNNEI. V gave up 4 bases and J gave up 4 bases; unmatched junction bases: 1. The CDR3 contains 14 residues. CDR3 loop: CASSALAGGYEQYF. DNA for the CDR3: TGTGCCAGCAGTGCACTAGCGGGGGGGTACGAGCAGTACTTC.

The CDR3 spells CASSIVGEGASEQFF. In nucleotides, the CDR3 is TGTGCCAGTAGTATAGTCGGAGAGGGGGCGAGTGAGCAGTTCTTC. This rearrangement joins TRBV19 to TRBJ2-1, with TRBD1 matching over 7 bases. CDR1 and CDR2 (germline): LNHDA, SQIVND (reference sequence). This CDR3 contains 15 residues. J lost 9 bases, V lost 1 base, and 9 bases had no gene match. Full variable domain (outside the CDR3, taken from reference TRBV19 and TRBJ2-1): DGGITQSPKYLFRKEGQNVTLSCEQNLNHDAMYWYRQDPGQGLRLIYYSQIVNDFQKGDIAEGYSVSREKKESFPLTVTSAQKNPTAFYLCASSIVGEGASEQFFGPGTRLTVL.

The rearrangement uses TRBV2 and TRBJ1-4; 8 bases align to TRBD1. Per germline, CDR1 SNHLY and CDR2 FYNNEI. The V and J ends lost 6 bases and 6 bases, in that order; junction bases with no gene match: 3. This CDR3 is 13 amino acids long. The CDR3, as DNA: TGTGCCAGCAGGGACAGGGTTTATGAAAAACTGTTTTTT. Translation gives CASRDRVYEKLFF.

This clone came up once. The V call is TRBV30, the J call TRBJ1-3; D call uncertain. The CDR3 is made up of 13 amino acids. The V end was cut by 4 bases, the J end by 2 bases, with 9 bases between. Germline V gives CDR1 GTSNPN, CDR2 SVGIG (reference sequence). The CDR3 reads CAWTVTTGNTIYF. In nucleotides, the CDR3 is TGTGCCTGGACGGTCACTACTGGAAACACCATATATTTT.

The chain has TRBV5-6 and TRBJ1-1, with a possible D match to TRBD1 (5 bases). V lost 6 bases, J lost 0 bases, and 12 bases lay in between. Germline CDR1 reads SGHDT; CDR2 reads YYEEEE. This CDR3 is 14 amino acids long. Here the CDR3 DNA reads TGTGCCAGCACCTATCCGGACATGAACACTGAAGCTTTCTTT. It encodes CASTYPDMNTEAFF.

This clone was recorded once. The chain couples TRBV28 to TRBJ2-3; D is perhaps TRBD2 (6 bases). The V gene lost 4 bases and the J gene lost 0 bases, with 11 bases spanning the gap. Germline loops: CDR1 MDHEN, CDR2 SYDVKM. The CDR3 is 15 residues long. CDR3 residues: CASSWERVSTDTQYF. The DNA of the CDR3 is TGTGCCAGCAGTTGGGAGCGGGTTAGCACAGATACGCAGTATTTT.

The V gene is TRBV27, the J gene TRBJ2-7, with 9 bases fitting TRBD2. Germline CDR1 MNHEY, CDR2 SMNVEV (reference sequence). CDR3 length equals 13 residues. Trimming cost V 6 bases and J 9 bases; bases outside gene matches: 9. CDR3 residues: CASRVAGEGRQYF. CDR3 bases: TGTGCCAGCAGAGTAGCGGGAGAAGGAAGGCAGTACTTC.

The CDR3 bases are TGTGCCAGCAGTTACTCGATGCCCGGGAGAAGCTATGGCTACACCTTC. Amino acid sequence: CASSYSMPGRSYGYTF. The rearrangement links TRBV6-5 to TRBJ1-2, with D hard to call. The CDR3 is 16 residues long. V lost 0 bases and J 4 bases, leaving 15 bases between the germline ends. The V gene's germline CDR1 is MNHEY and CDR2 SVGAGI.

The chain is built from TRBV5-8 and TRBJ1-2; D ambiguous. CDR1 and CDR2 (germline): SGHTS, YDEGEE. Deletions cut 0 bases from V and 4 bases from J, with 16 bases between. The CDR3 is 16 amino acids. The CDR3 loop is CASSLAVGGDFYGYTF. In nucleotides, the CDR3 is TGTGCCAGCAGCTTGGCGGTAGGCGGCGATTTCTATGGCTACACCTTC.